Listed here are 17 T cell receptor beta chains from one sample, sequenced in a study of cytomegalovirus exposure and HLA in healthy donors. The study ran its PCR with 60 Vbeta and 13 Jbeta primers. The repertoire was sequenced with immunoSEQ multiplex PCR; TCRdb's copy has only in-frame clones and lacks some. The sample shows 60,000 to 70,000 clones, around four fifths of them seen only once. Sequenced: PBMCs. These receptors all stem from a male donor in good health and CMV-seropositive.

This chain links TRBV27 with TRBJ1-4; no clear D. Germline CDR1 reads MNHEY; CDR2 reads SMNVEV (reference sequence). Deletions cut 5 bases from V and 8 bases from J, with 15 bases between. The length of the CDR3 is 14 residues. The CDR3 is CASSPRVNLEKLFF. The DNA of the CDR3 is TGTGCCAGCAGTCCCCGGGTCAACCTAGAAAAACTGTTTTTT.

The genes are TRBV7-9 and TRBJ2-5, with a possible D match to TRBD1 (7 bases). Germline loops: CDR1 SEHNR, CDR2 FQNEAQ (reference sequence). The CDR3 sequence is 14 residues long. The ends were cut back, 5 bases at V and 2 bases at J, with 12 bases in the middle. The CDR3 nucleotides are TGTGCCAGCAGCCGCGGGACAGTTCAAGAGACCCAGTACTTC. It is translated as CASSRGTVQETQYF.

The chain combines TRBV5-1 with TRBJ1-4, with D perhaps matching TRBD1 (5 bases). Trimming stripped 6 bases from V and 4 bases from J, with 10 bases between. There are 13 residues in the CDR3. Per germline, CDR1 SGHRS and CDR2 YFSETQ. The CDR3 is CASTDSLNEKLFF. CDR3 nucleotides: TGCGCCAGCACTGACAGCCTTAATGAAAAACTGTTTTTT.

The chain joins TRBV2 to TRBJ2-5; perhaps TRBD2 as D (6 bases). V was pared by 0 bases and J by 1 base, with 9 bases between. Germline V gives CDR1 SNHLY, CDR2 FYNNEI. The CDR3 loop spans 15 amino acids. DNA for the CDR3: TGTGCCAGCAGTGAAGCGCGGAGGGTCCAAGAGACCCAGTACTTC. Protein product: CASSEARRVQETQYF.

V usage is TRBV2 and J usage is TRBJ1-5, with 8 bases that match TRBD1. Unmatched junction bases numbered 7, after V lost 8 bases and J lost 4 bases. Looked up from germline, CDR1 is SNHLY and CDR2 is FYNNEI. CDR3 size: 14 residues. CDR3 bases: TGTGCCAGCCATCAGGGGGCAATGAATCAGCCCCAGCATTTT. Translating it yields CASHQGAMNQPQHF.

The chain employs TRBV4-1 and TRBJ2-2, with 9 bases identical to TRBD2. The V and J ends lost 4 bases and 4 bases, in that order; junction bases with no gene match: 7. This CDR3 has 16 amino acids. Germline V gene sequence: CDR1 MGHRA, CDR2 YSYEKL. CDR3 coding DNA: TGCGCCAGCAGCCGGGGACTAGCTCTTAGCACCGGGGAGCTGTTTTTT. Residues: CASSRGLALSTGELFF.

The chain recombines TRBV10-3 with TRBJ1-2; 11 bases agree with TRBD1. V was clipped by 7 bases and J by 4 bases; unmatched bases: 5. The length of the CDR3 is 14 residues. The germline V gene encodes CDR1 ENHRY and CDR2 SYGVKD. CDR3 sequence (DNA): TGTGCCATCACCGGACAGGGGGCTGGCTATGGCTACACCTTC. Protein sequence: CAITGQGAGYGYTF.

There are a few counts of this clone. This chain joins TRBV18 and TRBJ1-3, with unresolved D. The CDR3 covers 12 residues. CDR1 and CDR2 (germline): KGHSH, LQKENI. V dropped 3 bases and J dropped 4 bases, with 4 bases sitting between them. DNA for the CDR3: TGTGCCAGCTCACCCGGGGGAAACACCATATATTTT. The encoded protein is CASSPGGNTIYF.

V is TRBV9 and J is TRBJ2-2, with a tentative D call TRBD2 (6 bases). This CDR3 is built from 15 residues. Per germline, CDR1 SGDLS and CDR2 YYNGEE. V was shortened by 0 bases and J by 0 bases, with 6 bases between the two germline ends. The CDR3 here is CASSVGTTNTGELFF. For the CDR3, the DNA is TGTGCCAGCAGCGTAGGGACTACGAACACCGGGGAGCTGTTTTTT. The full variable domain, in which reference TRBV9 and TRBJ2-2 provide the parts outside the CDR3, is DSGVTQTPKHLITATGQRVTLRCSPRSGDLSVYWYQQSLDQGLQFLIQYYNGEERAKGNILERFSAQQFPDLHSELNLSSLELGDSALYFCASSVGTTNTGELFFGEGSRLTVL.

This clone was seen only a few times. This chain connects TRBV19 to TRBJ1-1; tentatively, D is TRBD1 (5 bases). The CDR3 sequence is 14 residues long. Between the trimmed V and J ends, which lost 6 bases and 0 bases, there was a span of 11 bases. Germline V CDR1 and CDR2: LNHDA, SQIVND (reference sequence). The CDR3 bases are TGTGCCAGTAGGCGGGGCAGCATGAACACTGAAGCTTTCTTT. Encoded protein: CASRRGSMNTEAFF.

The V call is TRBV7-6, the J call TRBJ2-1; D is unclear. The CDR3 sequence is 11 residues long. Germline lookup yields CDR1 SGHVS and CDR2 FNYEAQ. Trimming shortened V by 0 bases and J by 13 bases, and 7 bases separated the two germline ends. CDR3 DNA: TGTGCCAGCAGCTTAGCGGGCTTCCAGTTCTTC. Its protein is CASSLAGFQFF. Together with reference TRBV7-6 and TRBJ2-1, the CDR3 gives the full variable domain: GAGVSQSPRYKVTKRGQDVALRCDPISGHVSLYWYRQALGQGPEFLTYFNYEAQQDKSGLPNDRFSAERPEGSISTLTIQRTEQRDSAMYRCASSLAGFQFFGPGTRLTVL.

The chain couples TRBV5-8 to TRBJ1-5, with D unclear. Between the trimmed V and J ends, which lost 4 bases and 0 bases, there was a span of 11 bases. Germline CDR1 is SGHTS and CDR2 is YDEGEE. The CDR3 sequence is 15 residues long. CDR3 in DNA: TGTGCCAGCAGCCGAGTACGGTCTAGCAATCAGCCCCAGCATTTT. Protein sequence: CASSRVRSSNQPQHF.

The chain combines TRBV4-2 with TRBJ2-2; 8 bases fit TRBD1. Germline values: CDR1 LGHNA, CDR2 YNFKEQ. V shed 3 bases, J shed 8 bases, and the junction held 11 bases outside the gene matches. The CDR3 is 16 amino acids. For the CDR3, the DNA is TGTGCCAGCAGCCAGTTTCTCCAGGGGGCGGAGGGGGAGCTGTTTTTT. Translated: CASSQFLQGAEGELFF.

V usage is TRBV2 and J usage is TRBJ2-1; TRBD1 matches 7 bases. This CDR3 spans 16 amino acids. The V gene's germline CDR1 is SNHLY and CDR2 FYNNEI. Losses at the gene ends were 6 bases for V and 0 bases for J; bases not matched to a gene: 8. CDR3 nucleotide sequence: TGTGCCAGCAGCGACAGGGCCCTGTACTCCTACAATGAGCAGTTCTTC. Translation: CASSDRALYSYNEQFF.

This chain connects TRBV11-2 to TRBJ1-1; D unclear. The V end lost 7 bases, the J end lost 4 bases, and 16 bases lay between the germline ends. Germline V lookup: CDR1 SGHAT, CDR2 FQNNGV. The CDR3 loop spans 14 amino acids. CDR3 in DNA: TGTGCCAGCACCCTGCTGGCCCCGGGCACTGAAGCTTTCTTT. Protein product: CASTLLAPGTEAFF.

The V call is TRBV6-5, the J call TRBJ1-4, with D tentatively TRBD1 (6 bases). Trimming pared 2 bases from V and 8 bases from J, leaving 15 bases between. The germline V gene has CDR1 MNHEY and CDR2 SVGAGI. This CDR3 is built from 15 residues. The CDR3 spells CASSYDDRWGEKLFF. The CDR3 DNA is TGTGCCAGCAGTTACGACGACAGGTGGGGAGAAAAACTGTTTTTT.

The chain employs TRBV19 and TRBJ1-1; D gene unclear. The CDR3 runs 15 residues. The V gene's germline CDR1 is LNHDA and CDR2 SQIVND (reference sequence). Trimming stripped 7 bases from V and 1 base from J, with 16 bases between. CDR3 nucleotides: TGTGCCAGTACCCCCCGCGGCAGCAAGAACACTGAAGCTTTCTTT. This codes for CASTPRGSKNTEAFF.